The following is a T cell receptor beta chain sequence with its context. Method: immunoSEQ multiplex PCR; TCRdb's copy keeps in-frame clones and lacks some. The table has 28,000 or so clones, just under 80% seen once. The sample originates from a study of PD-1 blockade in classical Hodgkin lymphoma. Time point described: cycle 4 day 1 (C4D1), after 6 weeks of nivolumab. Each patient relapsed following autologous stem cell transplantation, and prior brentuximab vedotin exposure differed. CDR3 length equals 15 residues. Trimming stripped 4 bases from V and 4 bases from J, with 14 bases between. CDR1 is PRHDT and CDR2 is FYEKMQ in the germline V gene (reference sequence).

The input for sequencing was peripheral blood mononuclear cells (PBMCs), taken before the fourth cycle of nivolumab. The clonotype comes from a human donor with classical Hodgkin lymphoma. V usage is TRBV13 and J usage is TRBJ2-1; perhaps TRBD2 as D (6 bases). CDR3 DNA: TGTGCCAGCAGCTCCACGCCAGGAGGGTACAATGAGCAGTTCTTC. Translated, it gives CASSSTPGGYNEQFF.